This paragraph reports one T cell receptor (beta chain). The antigen is not known. The data stem from a study of CD8+ T cells in alopecia areata. Study-wide background: The tofacitinib course ran for 6 to 18 months and was followed by 6 months off drug.

RNA was extracted and reverse transcribed into cDNA as the sequencing template. Produced via immunoSEQ multiplex PCR; TCRdb's table is partial and in-frame only. Of approximately 300,000 clones listed, roughly 60% are singletons. Study conclusions and caveats: In scalp, tofacitinib significantly decreased clonality and expanded CD8+ clones among the top 100.

The CDR3 totals 17 residues. J gave up 10 bases and V 4 bases, and 13 bases lay outside the gene matches. Germline V gene data show CDR1 as MGHDK and CDR2 as SYGVNS. The treatment was: oral pan-JAK inhibitor, 5-10 mg twice daily. Alopecia areata patients provided lesional scalp punch biopsies and peripheral blood. The receptor was derived from a human donor with alopecia areata. This rearrangement joins TRBV25-1 to TRBJ1-6, with 10 bases fitting TRBD1. The starting material was CD4+ T cells sorted from blood, obtained at week 24, from a patient treated with tofacitinib. CDR3 amino acids: CASSVGRDRGWQSPLHF. The CDR3 DNA reads TGTGCCAGCAGTGTCGGCCGGGACAGGGGTTGGCAATCACCCCTCCACTTT.